The rows below give T cell receptor beta chains drawn from one sample of a study of blood T cells in healthy people across ages. Using its own MiXCR run on the 5' RACE reads, TCRdb lists one record per CDR3 protein. The sample lists 700,000 to 950,000 distinct CDR3 sequences, roughly 44% seen once, with under 25% in the top ten. Sequenced material: blood. These receptors were obtained from a woman aged 60-75 years in good health. CDR3s include the opening cysteine and the closing phenylalanine or tryptophan. Each record gives: V gene, J gene, D gene, clone size, CDR3 DNA, CDR3 protein. D genes are given only for firm matches. Clone size is given for some rows only: seen once, a few or many times, or a class if the clone is expanded.

V: TRBV7-2
J: TRBJ2-7
D: TRBD1
size: .
DNA: TGTGCCAGCAGCTTAGGGGGTGGGACAGGGTTCAATGAGCAGTACTTC
CDR3: CASSLGGGTGFNEQYF

V: TRBV7-3
J: TRBJ2-5
D: .
size: few
DNA: TGTGCCAGCAGCTTAAGCTCGGGAGCCAGAGAGACCCAGTACTTC
CDR3: CASSLSSGARETQYF

V: TRBV7-2
J: TRBJ2-5
D: TRBD2
size: many
DNA: TGTGCCAGCAGCCCGGGACTAGCGGGAAATCAAGAGACCCAGTACTTC
CDR3: CASSPGLAGNQETQYF

V: TRBV20-1
J: TRBJ1-2
D: TRBD1
size: .
DNA: TGCAGTGCTAGAAATTTAACAGGGGGCCGAGGCTACACCTTC
CDR3: CSARNLTGGRGYTF

V: TRBV5-1
J: TRBJ2-1
D: TRBD2
size: .
DNA: TGCGCCAGCAGCTTGGGACACGGGGGGGCCGATGAGCAGTTCTTC
CDR3: CASSLGHGGADEQFF

V: TRBV10-3
J: TRBJ2-7
D: .
size: few
DNA: TGTGCCATCAGTGAGCAGGGACTTTACTACGAGCAGTACTTC
CDR3: CAISEQGLYYEQYF

V: TRBV7-3
J: TRBJ2-3
D: .
size: .
DNA: TGTGCCAGCATCTTAATAATCACAGATACGCAGTATTTT
CDR3: CASILIITDTQYF

V: TRBV20-1
J: TRBJ2-6
D: TRBD1
size: .
DNA: TGCAGTGCTCGGACAGGGTCGGCTGGGGCCAACGTCCTGACTTTC
CDR3: CSARTGSAGANVLTF

V: TRBV3-1
J: TRBJ2-1
D: TRBD2
size: .
DNA: TGTGCCAGCGGCCCCCTAGCGGGGGCCTCAACTACCGCGTACAATGAGCAGTTCTTC
CDR3: CASGPLAGASTTAYNEQFF

V: TRBV9
J: TRBJ1-6
D: .
size: few
DNA: TGTGCCAGCAGAGCCGACACGAGAAATTCACCCCTCCACTTT
CDR3: CASRADTRNSPLHF

V: TRBV4-3
J: TRBJ1-2
D: .
size: few
DNA: TGCGCCAGCAGCCAAGAGTTATCGACTGATCCTAACTATGGCTACACCTTC
CDR3: CASSQELSTDPNYGYTF

V: TRBV28
J: TRBJ2-7
D: .
size: many
DNA: TGTGCCAGCAGTTTAGGGATGGCCTACGAGCAGTACTTC
CDR3: CASSLGMAYEQYF